This T cell receptor beta chain was found in a study of cytomegalovirus exposure and HLA in healthy donors. This clone was recorded once. Its specificity is unknown. Study-level points and caveats: Immune exposure information available was restricted to CMV serostatus. The study recorded 164 TCR beta chains that were cytomegalovirus-associated. Most TCRs appeared rarely, but some public TCRs recurred in many donors.

13 Jbeta primers and 60 Vbeta primers were used for the PCR. Some clones are missing from TCRdb's copy, which holds only in-frame ones; the method was immunoSEQ multiplex PCR. The sample contains roughly 190,000 clones, around three quarters of which appear only once. Sequencing used PBMCs. The clonotype comes from a woman between 18 and 29 years old in good health and CMV-seronegative.

The DNA for the CDR3 is TGTGCCAGCAGCGTAGCCCCAGGGCCAGAGACCCAGTACTTC. It codes for CASSVAPGPETQYF. The chain carries TRBV9 and TRBJ2-5; tentative D call: TRBD1 (5 bases). The CDR3 runs to 14 residues. Germline CDR1 reads SGDLS; CDR2 reads YYNGEE. V dropped 0 bases and J dropped 4 bases, with 10 bases sitting between them.